The source of this T cell receptor (beta chain) is a study of cytomegalovirus exposure and HLA in healthy donors. Study conclusions and caveats: Donor immune exposure was known only as CMV serostatus. Both high specificity and high sensitivity reportedly marked the classifier's diagnosis of cytomegalovirus status. A later analysis reportedly found that, within productive TCRs, an Asian-associated ancestry cluster had fewer N-insertions than the mean observed across the roughly 700 donors.

With 4 bases removed from V and 6 bases from J, the gap between germline ends came to 21 bases. Germline V CDR1 and CDR2: SGDLS, YYNGEE. The CDR3 is 16 residues long. A multiplex PCR was run with 60 Vbeta primers and 13 Jbeta primers. Assay: immunoSEQ multiplex PCR; the TCRdb copy retains only in-frame clones and omits some. The table includes 90,000 to 140,000 clones, roughly 76% detected once. A note on this clone: Its antigen is not identified.

Sequencing input: PBMCs. The receptor's source is a young man in good health and CMV-seropositive. The chain carries TRBV9 and TRBJ2-3; TRBD1 is a possible D gene (5 bases). The CDR3, as DNA: TGTGCCAGCAGCTCAACCCGGACACTTCTGGGGGATACGCAGTATTTT. Its protein is CASSSTRTLLGDTQYF. The whole variable domain, filled in from reference TRBV9 and TRBJ2-3, reads DSGVTQTPKHLITATGQRVTLRCSPRSGDLSVYWYQQSLDQGLQFLIQYYNGEERAKGNILERFSAQQFPDLHSELNLSSLELGDSALYFCASSSTRTLLGDTQYFGPGTRLTVL.